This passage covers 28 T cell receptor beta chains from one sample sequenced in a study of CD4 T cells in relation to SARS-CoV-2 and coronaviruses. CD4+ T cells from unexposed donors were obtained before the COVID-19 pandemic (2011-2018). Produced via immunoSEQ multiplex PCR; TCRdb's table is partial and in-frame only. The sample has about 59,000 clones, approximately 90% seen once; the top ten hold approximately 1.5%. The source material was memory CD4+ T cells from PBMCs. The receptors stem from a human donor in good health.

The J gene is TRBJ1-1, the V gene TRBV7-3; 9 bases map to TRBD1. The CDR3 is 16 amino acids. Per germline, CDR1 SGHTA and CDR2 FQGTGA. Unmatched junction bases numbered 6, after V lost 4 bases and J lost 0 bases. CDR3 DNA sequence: TGTGCCAGCAGCTCGACAGGGGGTAGGATGAACACTGAAGCTTTCTTT. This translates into CASSSTGGRMNTEAFF.

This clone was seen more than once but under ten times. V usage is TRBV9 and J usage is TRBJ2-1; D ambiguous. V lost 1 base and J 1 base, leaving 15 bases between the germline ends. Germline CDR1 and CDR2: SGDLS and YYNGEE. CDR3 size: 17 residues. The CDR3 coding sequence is TGTGCCAGCAGCGTACTTTCTACGAGTCTGTCCTACAATGAGCAGTTCTTC. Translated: CASSVLSTSLSYNEQFF.

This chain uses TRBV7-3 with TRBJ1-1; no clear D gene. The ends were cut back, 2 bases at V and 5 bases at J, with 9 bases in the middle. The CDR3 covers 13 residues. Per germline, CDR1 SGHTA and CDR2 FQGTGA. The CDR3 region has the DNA TGTGCCAGCAGCTTACTTTGGGATACTGAAGCTTTCTTT. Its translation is CASSLLWDTEAFF. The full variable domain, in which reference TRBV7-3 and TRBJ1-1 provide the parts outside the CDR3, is GAGVSQTPSNKVTEKGKYVELRCDPISGHTALYWYRQSLGQGPEFLIYFQGTGAADDSGLPNDRFFAVRPEGSVSTLKIQRTERGDSAVYLCASSLLWDTEAFFGQGTRLTVV.

The DNA of the CDR3 is TGTGCCAGCAGTTTAACGGCGCAAAGTGGCTACACCTTC. This gives the protein CASSLTAQSGYTF. The chain uses TRBV28 and TRBJ1-2; no clear D gene. The CDR3 has 13 amino acids. The germline V gene has CDR1 MDHEN and CDR2 SYDVKM. With 2 bases removed from V and 7 bases from J, the gap between germline ends came to 11 bases.

The CDR3: CASSSQLRAGDTQYF. The CDR3 DNA is TGTGCCAGCAGTTCCCAGCTGAGAGCGGGAGATACGCAGTATTTT. The rearrangement joins TRBV7-3 to TRBJ2-3; a possible D gene is TRBD2 (6 bases). The CDR3 runs 15 residues. Germline assignment: CDR1 SGHTA and CDR2 FQGTGA. Trimming removed 6 bases at V and 5 bases at J, with 18 bases between.

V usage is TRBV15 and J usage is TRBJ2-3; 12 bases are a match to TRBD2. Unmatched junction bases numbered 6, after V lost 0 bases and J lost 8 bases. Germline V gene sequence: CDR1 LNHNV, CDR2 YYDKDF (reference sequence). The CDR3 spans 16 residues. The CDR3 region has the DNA TGTGCCACCAGCAGAGATGGCGGACTAGCGGGAACTACGCAGTATTTT. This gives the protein CATSRDGGLAGTTQYF.

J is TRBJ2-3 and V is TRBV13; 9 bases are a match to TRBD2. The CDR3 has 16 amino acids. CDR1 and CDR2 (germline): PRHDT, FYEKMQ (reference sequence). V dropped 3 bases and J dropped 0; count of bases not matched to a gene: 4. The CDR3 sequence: CASSLFSGSSTDTQYF. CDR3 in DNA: TGTGCCAGCAGCTTGTTTAGCGGGAGTAGCACAGATACGCAGTATTTT.

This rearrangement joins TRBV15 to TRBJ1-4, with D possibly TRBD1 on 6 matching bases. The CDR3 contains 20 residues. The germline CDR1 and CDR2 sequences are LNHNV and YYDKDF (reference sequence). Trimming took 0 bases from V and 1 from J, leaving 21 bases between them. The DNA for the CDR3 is TGTGCCACCAGCAGAGAGGCTAGAGGGGGGGCCCTGCAAACTAATGAAAAACTGTTTTTT. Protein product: CATSREARGGALQTNEKLFF. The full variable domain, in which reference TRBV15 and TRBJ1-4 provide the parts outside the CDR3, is DAMVIQNPRYQVTQFGKPVTLSCSQTLNHNVMYWYQQKSSQAPKLLFHYYDKDFNNEADTPDNFQSRRPNTSFCFLDIRSPGLGDTAMYLCATSREARGGALQTNEKLFFGSGTQLSVL.

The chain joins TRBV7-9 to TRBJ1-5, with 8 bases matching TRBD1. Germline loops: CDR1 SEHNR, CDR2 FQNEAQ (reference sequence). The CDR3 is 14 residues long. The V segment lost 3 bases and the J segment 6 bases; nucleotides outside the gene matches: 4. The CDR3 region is CASSLTGDGQPQHF. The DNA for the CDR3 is TGTGCCAGCAGCTTGACAGGGGACGGTCAGCCCCAGCATTTT.

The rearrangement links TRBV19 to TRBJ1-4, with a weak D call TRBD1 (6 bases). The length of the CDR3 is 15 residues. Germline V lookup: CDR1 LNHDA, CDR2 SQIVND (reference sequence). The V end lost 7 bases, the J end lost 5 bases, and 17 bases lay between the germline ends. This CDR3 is CASNDGGLGNEKLFF. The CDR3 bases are TGTGCCAGTAATGATGGGGGCCTCGGAAATGAAAAACTGTTTTTT.

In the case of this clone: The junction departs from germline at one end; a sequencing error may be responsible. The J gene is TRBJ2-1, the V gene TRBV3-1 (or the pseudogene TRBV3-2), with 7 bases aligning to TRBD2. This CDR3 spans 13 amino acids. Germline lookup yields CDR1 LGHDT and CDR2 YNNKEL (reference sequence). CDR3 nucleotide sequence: TGTGCCAGCAGCCAAGCGTCTAGCGGCCCCTCAGTCTTC. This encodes CASSQASSGPSVF.

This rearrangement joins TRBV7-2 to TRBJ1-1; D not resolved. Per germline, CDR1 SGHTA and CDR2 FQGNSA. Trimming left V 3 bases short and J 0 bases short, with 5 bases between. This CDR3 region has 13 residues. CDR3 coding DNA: TGTGCCAGCAGCTTGGGGATGAACACTGAAGCTTTCTTT. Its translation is CASSLGMNTEAFF.

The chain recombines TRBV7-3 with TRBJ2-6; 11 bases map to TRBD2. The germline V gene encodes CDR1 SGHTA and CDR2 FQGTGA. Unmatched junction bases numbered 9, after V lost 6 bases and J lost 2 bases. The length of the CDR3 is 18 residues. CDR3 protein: CASSPLPGLAAGANVLTF. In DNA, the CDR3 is TGTGCCAGCAGTCCACTTCCGGGACTAGCGGCTGGGGCCAACGTCCTGACTTTC.

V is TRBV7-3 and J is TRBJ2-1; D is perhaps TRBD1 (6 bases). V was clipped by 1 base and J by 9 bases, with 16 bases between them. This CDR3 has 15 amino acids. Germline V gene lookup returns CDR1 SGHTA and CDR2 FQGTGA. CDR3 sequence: CASSLKQGMSSEQFF. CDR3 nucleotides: TGTGCCAGCAGCTTAAAACAGGGAATGTCTAGTGAGCAGTTCTTC.

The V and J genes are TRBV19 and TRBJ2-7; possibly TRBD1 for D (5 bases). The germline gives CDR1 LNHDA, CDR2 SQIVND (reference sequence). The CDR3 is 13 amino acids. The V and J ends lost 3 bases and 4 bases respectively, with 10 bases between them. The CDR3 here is CASSIGQGYEQYF. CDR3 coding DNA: TGTGCCAGTAGTATTGGGCAGGGTTACGAGCAGTACTTC.

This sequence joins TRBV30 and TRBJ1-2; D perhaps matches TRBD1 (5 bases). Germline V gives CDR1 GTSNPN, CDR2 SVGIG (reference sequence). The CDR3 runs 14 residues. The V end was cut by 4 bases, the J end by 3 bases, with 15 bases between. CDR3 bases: TGTGCCTGGACGTTAGCAGGGCGTTACTATGGCTACACCTTC. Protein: CAWTLAGRYYGYTF. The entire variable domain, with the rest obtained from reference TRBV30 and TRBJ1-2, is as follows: SQTIHQWPATLVQPVGSPLSLECTVEGTSNPNLYWYRQAAGRGLQLLFYSVGIGQISSEVPQNLSASRPQDRQFILSSKKLLLSDSGFYLCAWTLAGRYYGYTFGSGTRLTVV.

The CDR3 DNA reads as TGTGCCAGCACTCCTGGGGGGGTGTATTGGCGGTTGAACACTGAAGCTTTCTTT. Amino acid sequence: CASTPGGVYWRLNTEAFF. The chain is built from TRBV14 and TRBJ1-1, with D possibly being TRBD1 (5 bases). The V gene's germline CDR1 is SGHDN and CDR2 FVKESK. This CDR3 region has 18 residues. Trimming shortened V by 7 bases and J by 0 bases, and 24 bases separated the two germline ends.

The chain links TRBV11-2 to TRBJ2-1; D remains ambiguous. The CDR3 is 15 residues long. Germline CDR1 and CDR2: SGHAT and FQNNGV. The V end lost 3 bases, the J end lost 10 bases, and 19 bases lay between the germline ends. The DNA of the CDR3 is TGTGCCAGCAGCTTCCTGGACGGCCGGTCCCGGGAGCAGTTCTTC. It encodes CASSFLDGRSREQFF.

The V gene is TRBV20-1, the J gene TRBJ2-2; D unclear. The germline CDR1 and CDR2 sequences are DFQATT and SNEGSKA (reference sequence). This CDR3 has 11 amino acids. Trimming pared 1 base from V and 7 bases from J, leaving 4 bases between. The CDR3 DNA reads TGCAGTGCTAGAGGTATCGGGGAGCTGTTTTTT. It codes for CSARGIGELFF.

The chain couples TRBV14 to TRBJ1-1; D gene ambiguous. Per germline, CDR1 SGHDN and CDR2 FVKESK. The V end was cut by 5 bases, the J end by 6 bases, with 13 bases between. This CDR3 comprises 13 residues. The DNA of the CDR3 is TGTGCCAGCAGCTCGGTTAAGGGCGCTGAAGCTTTCTTT. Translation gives CASSSVKGAEAFF.

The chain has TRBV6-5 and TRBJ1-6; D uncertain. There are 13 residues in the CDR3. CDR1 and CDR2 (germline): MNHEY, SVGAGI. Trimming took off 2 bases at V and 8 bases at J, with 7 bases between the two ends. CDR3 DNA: TGTGCCAGCAGTTACGGTGGAGATTCACCCCTCCACTTT. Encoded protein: CASSYGGDSPLHF.

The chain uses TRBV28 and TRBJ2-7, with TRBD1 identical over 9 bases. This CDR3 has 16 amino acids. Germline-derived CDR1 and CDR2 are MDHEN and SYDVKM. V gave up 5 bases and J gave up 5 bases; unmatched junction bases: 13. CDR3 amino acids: CASSAPSGTGLDEQYF. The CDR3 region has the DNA TGTGCCAGCAGTGCCCCGTCAGGGACAGGGCTGGACGAGCAGTACTTC.

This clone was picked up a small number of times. CDR3 coding DNA: TGCGCCAGCAGCCTGGGACTAGCGGGCCTAAGCACAGATACGCAGTATTTT. Protein sequence: CASSLGLAGLSTDTQYF. V is TRBV5-1 and J is TRBJ2-3; TRBD2 aligns across 12 bases. V was clipped by 4 bases and J by 0 bases; unmatched bases: 6. The CDR3 has 17 residues. CDR1 is SGHRS and CDR2 is YFSETQ in the germline V gene.

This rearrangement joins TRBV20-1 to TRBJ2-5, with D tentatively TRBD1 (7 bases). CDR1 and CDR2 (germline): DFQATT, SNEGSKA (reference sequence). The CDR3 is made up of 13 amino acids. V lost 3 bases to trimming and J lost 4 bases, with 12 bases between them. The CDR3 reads CSASTRGVETQYF. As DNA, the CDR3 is TGCAGTGCTAGTACCAGGGGGGTAGAGACCCAGTACTTC.

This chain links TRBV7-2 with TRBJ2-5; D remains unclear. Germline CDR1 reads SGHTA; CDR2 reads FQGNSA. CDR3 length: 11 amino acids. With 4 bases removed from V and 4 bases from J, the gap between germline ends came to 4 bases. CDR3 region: CASSYTETQYF. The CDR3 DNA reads TGTGCCAGCAGCTACACAGAGACCCAGTACTTC.

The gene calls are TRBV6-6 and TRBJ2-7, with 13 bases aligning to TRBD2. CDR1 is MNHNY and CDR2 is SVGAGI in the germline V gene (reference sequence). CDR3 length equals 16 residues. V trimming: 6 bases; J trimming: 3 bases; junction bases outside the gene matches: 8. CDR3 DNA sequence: TGTGCCAGCAGCCAAGCAACTAGCGGGAGGGGCTACGAGCAGTACTTC. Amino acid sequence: CASSQATSGRGYEQYF.

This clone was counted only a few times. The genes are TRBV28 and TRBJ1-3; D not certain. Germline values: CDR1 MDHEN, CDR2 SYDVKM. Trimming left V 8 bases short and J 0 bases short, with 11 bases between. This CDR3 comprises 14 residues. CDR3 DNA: TGTGCCAGCGCCGCCTTGGGCTCTGGAAACACCATATATTTT. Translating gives CASAALGSGNTIYF.

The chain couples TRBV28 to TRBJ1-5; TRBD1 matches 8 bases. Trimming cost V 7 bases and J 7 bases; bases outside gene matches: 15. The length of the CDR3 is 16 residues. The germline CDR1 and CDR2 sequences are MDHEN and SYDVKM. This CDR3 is CASTPTGAKRFQPQHF. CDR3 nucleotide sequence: TGTGCCAGCACCCCGACAGGGGCTAAGCGATTCCAGCCCCAGCATTTT.